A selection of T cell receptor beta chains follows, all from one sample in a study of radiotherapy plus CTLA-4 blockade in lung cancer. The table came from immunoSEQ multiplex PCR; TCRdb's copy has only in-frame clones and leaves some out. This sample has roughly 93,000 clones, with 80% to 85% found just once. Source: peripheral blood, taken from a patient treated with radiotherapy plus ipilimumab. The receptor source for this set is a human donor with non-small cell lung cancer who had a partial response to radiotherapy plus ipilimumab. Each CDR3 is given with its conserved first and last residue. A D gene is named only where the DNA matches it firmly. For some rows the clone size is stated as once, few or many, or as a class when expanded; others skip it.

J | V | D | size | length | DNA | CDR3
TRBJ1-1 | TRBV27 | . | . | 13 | TGTGCCAGCAGTTCAATAGGGGGCACTGAAGCTTTCTTT | CASSSIGGTEAFF
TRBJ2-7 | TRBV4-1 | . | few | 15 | TGTGCCAGCAGCCAAGGGAGGTCGGCCTCCTACGAGCAGTACTTC | CASSQGRSASYEQYF
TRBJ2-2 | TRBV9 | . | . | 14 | TGTGCCAGCAGCGTCCCAGGGGTTACCGGGGAGCTGTTTTTT | CASSVPGVTGELFF
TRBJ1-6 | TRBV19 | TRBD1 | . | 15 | TGTGCCAGTAGTACTTCGACAGGGTTTGACTCACCCCTCCACTTT | CASSTSTGFDSPLHF
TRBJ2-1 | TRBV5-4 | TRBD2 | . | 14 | TGTGCCAGCCGTACCGGCGGGAGGGACAATGAGCAGTTCTTC | CASRTGGRDNEQFF
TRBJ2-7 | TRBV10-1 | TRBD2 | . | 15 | TGCGCCAGCAGTGAGGGGCTAGCGGGGGTCTACGAGCAGTACTTC | CASSEGLAGVYEQYF
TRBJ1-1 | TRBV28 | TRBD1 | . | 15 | TGTGCCAGCAGTACAAATCGACAGGGGGAGACTGAAGCTTTCTTT | CASSTNRQGETEAFF
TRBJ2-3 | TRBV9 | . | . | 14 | TGTGCCAGCAGCGTAGCACAGCGCACAGATACGCAGTATTTT | CASSVAQRTDTQYF
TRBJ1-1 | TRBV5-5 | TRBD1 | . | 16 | TGTGCCAGCAGCTCACAGGGGGCCGGGATGAACACTGAAGCTTTCTTT | CASSSQGAGMNTEAFF
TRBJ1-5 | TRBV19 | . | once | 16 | TGTGCCAGTCGACGTTTGGGGGAGGGAAGCAATCAGCCCCAGCATTTT | CASRRLGEGSNQPQHF
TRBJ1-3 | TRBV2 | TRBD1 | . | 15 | TGTGCCAGCACGAAGGGGGCATACCCTGGAAACACCATATATTTT | CASTKGAYPGNTIYF
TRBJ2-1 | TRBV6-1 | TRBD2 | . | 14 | TGTGCCACCACTATAGCGGGAGAGTCATATGAGCAGTTCTTC | CATTIAGESYEQFF
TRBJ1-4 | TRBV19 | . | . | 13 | TGTGCCAGTAGTCGGCCAGGGCGTGAAAAACTGTTTTTT | CASSRPGREKLFF
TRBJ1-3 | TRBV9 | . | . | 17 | TGTGCCAGCAGCGTAGGGGGAGGCCCAAGCTCTGGAAACACCATATATTTT | CASSVGGGPSSGNTIYF
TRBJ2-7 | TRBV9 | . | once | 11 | TGTGCCAGCAGCGACGACAGATTTCAGTACTTC | CASSDDRFQYF
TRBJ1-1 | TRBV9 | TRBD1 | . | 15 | TGTGCCAGCAGACCAGGGACAGGGCCGAACACTGAAGCTTTCTTT | CASRPGTGPNTEAFF
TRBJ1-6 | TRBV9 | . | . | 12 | TGTGCCAGCAGCGTGCACTATTCACCCCTCCACTTT | CASSVHYSPLHF
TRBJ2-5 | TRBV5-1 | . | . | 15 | TGCGCCAGCAGCTGGGGGGACAGAAACCAAGAGACCCAGTACTTC | CASSWGDRNQETQYF
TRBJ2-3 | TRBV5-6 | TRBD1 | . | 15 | TGTGCCAGCAGCTTGGGACAGGGGTCCACAGATACGCAGTATTTT | CASSLGQGSTDTQYF
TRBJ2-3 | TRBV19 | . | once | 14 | TGTGCCAGTAGTATTGCTAGCGGCACAGATACGCAGTATTTT | CASSIASGTDTQYF
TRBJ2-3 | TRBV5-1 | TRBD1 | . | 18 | TGCGCCAGCAGCTTGGCCCGGACAGGGACTCTTAGCACAGATACGCAGTATTTT | CASSLARTGTLSTDTQYF
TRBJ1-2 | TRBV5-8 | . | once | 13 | TGTGCCAGCAGCTTGATCCGACAGAGGGGCTACACCTTC | CASSLIRQRGYTF
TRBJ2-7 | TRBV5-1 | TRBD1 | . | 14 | TGCGCCAGCAGCTTGGGGGACAGCTCCTACGAGCAGTACTTC | CASSLGDSSYEQYF
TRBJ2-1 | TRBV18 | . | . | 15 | TGTGCCAGCTCACCGTGGCGGGGAAGATACAATGAGCAGTTCTTC | CASSPWRGRYNEQFF
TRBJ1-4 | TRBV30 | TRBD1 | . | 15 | TGTGCCTGGAGTACGGACAGGGGGCGTGGTGAAAAACTGTTTTTT | CAWSTDRGRGEKLFF
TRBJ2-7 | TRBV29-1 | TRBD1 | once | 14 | TGCAGCGTTGAAGGGGGACAGGGAACCTACGAGCAGTACTTC | CSVEGGQGTYEQYF
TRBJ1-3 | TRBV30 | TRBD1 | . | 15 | TGTGCCTGGAGTTGGGACAGGGCTTCTGGAAACACCATATATTTT | CAWSWDRASGNTIYF